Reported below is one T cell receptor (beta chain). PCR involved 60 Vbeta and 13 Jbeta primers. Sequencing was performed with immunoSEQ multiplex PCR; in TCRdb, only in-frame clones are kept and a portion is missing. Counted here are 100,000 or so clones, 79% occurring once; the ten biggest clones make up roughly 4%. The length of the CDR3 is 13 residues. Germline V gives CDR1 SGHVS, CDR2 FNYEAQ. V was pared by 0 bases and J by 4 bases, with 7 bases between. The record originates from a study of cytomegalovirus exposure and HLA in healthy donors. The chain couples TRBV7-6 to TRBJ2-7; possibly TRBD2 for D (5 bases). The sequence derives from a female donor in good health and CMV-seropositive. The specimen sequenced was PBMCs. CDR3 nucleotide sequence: TGTGCCAGCAGCTTAGCGCTAGCATACGAGCAGTACTTC. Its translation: CASSLALAYEQYF.